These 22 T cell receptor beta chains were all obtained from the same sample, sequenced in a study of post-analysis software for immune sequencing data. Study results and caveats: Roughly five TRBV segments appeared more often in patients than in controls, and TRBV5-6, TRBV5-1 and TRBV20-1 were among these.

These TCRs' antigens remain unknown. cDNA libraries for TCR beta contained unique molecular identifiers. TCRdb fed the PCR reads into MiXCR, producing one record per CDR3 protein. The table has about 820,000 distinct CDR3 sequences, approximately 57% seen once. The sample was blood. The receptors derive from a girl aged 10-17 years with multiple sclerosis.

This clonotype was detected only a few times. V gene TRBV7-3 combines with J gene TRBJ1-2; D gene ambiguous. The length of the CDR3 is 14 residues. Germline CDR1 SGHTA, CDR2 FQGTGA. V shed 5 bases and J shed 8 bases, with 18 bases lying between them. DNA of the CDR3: TGTGCCAGCAGCCCGGGTCTAGGGTTAGAGGGCTACACCTTC. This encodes CASSPGLGLEGYTF.

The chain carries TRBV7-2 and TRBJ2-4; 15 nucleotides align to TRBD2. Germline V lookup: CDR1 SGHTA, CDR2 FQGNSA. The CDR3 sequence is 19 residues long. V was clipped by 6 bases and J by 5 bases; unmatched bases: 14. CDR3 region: CASRIGASGLAGGENIQYF. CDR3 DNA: TGTGCCAGCAGAATTGGAGCATCGGGACTAGCGGGGGGAGAAAACATTCAGTACTTC.

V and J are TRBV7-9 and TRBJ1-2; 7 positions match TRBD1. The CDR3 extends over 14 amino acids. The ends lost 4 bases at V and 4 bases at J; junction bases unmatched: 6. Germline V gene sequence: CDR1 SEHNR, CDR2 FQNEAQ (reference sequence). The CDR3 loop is CASSSGQPFYGYTF. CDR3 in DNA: TGTGCCAGCAGCTCGGGACAGCCATTCTATGGCTACACCTTC. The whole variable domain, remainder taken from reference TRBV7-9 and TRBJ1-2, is DTGVSQNPRHKITKRGQNVTFRCDPISEHNRLYWYRQTLGQGPEFLTYFQNEAQLEKSRLLSDRFSAERPKGSFSTLEIQRTEQGDSAMYLCASSSGQPFYGYTFGSGTRLTVV.

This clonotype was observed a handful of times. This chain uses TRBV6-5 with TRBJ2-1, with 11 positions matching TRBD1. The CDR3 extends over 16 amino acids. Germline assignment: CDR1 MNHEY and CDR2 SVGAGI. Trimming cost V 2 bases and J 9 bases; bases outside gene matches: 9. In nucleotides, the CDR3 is TGTGCCAGCAGTTACAGGGACAGGGGGTTCAAGGGTGAGCAGTTCTTC. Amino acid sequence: CASSYRDRGFKGEQFF.

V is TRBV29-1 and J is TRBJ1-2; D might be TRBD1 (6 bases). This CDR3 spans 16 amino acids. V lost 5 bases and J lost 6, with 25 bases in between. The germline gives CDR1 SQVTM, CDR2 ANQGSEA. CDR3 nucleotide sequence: TGCAGCGTTCTACAGGGTATAGGTCTAGATTGGGATGGCTACACCTTC. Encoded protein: CSVLQGIGLDWDGYTF. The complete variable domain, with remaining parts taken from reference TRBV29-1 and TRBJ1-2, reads SAVISQKPSRDICQRGTSLTIQCQVDSQVTMMFWYRQQPGQSLTLIATANQGSEATYESGFVIDKFPISRPNLTFSTLTVSNMSPEDSSIYLCSVLQGIGLDWDGYTFGSGTRLTVV.

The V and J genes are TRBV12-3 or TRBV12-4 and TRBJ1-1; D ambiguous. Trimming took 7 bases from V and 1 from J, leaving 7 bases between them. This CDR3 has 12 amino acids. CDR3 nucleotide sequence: TGTGCCAGCAACCTAAGGAACACTGAAGCTTTCTTT. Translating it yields CASNLRNTEAFF.

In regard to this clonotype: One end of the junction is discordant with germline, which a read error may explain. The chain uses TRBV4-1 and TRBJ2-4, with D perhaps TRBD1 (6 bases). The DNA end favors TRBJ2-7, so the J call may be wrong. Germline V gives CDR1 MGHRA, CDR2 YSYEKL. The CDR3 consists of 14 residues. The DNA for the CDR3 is TGCGTCAGCAGCCAAGTTCACAACAGGGACGAGCAGTACTTC. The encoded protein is CVSSQVHNRDEQYF.

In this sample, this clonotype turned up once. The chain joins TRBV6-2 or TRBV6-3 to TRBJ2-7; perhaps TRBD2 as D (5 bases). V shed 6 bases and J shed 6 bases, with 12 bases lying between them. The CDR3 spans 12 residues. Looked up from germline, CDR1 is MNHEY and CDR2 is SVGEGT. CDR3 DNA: TGTGCCAGCAGGGACCGAGGGATCGAGCAGTACTTC. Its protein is CASRDRGIEQYF.

The CDR3 protein is CAIRHGQGWVYGYTF. The CDR3 DNA follows: TGTGCCATCAGGCATGGACAGGGCTGGGTCTATGGCTACACCTTC. The chain employs TRBV10-3 and TRBJ1-2, with TRBD1 matching 8 bases. This CDR3 is built from 15 residues. CDR1 ENHRY and CDR2 SYGVKD come from the germline V gene. The ends lost 6 bases at V and 4 bases at J; junction bases unmatched: 10.

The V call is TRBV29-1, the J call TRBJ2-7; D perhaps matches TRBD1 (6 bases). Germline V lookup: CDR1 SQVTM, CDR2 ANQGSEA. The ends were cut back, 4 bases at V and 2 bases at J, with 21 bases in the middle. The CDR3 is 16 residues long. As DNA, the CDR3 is TGCAGCGTTGTTAGGGGGACCGGGACATACGCCTACGAGCAGTACTTC. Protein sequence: CSVVRGTGTYAYEQYF.

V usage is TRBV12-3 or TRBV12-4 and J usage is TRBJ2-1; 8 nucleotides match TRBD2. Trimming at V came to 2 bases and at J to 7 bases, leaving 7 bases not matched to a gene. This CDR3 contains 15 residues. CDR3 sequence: CASSLQLAERNEQFF. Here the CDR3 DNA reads TGTGCCAGCAGTTTACAACTAGCGGAGCGAAATGAGCAGTTCTTC.

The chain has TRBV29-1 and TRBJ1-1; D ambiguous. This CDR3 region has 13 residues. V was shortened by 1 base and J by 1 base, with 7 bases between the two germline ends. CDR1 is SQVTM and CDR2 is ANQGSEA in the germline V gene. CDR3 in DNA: TGCAGCGTTGAAGGTACCACGAACACTGAAGCTTTCTTT. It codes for CSVEGTTNTEAFF.

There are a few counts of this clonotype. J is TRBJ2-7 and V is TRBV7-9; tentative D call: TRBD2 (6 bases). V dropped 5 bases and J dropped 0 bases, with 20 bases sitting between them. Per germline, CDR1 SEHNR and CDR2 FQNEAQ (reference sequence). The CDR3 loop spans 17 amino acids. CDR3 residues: CASSPPGSWTASYEQYF. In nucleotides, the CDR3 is TGTGCCAGCAGCCCTCCCGGGAGCTGGACGGCCTCCTACGAGCAGTACTTC.

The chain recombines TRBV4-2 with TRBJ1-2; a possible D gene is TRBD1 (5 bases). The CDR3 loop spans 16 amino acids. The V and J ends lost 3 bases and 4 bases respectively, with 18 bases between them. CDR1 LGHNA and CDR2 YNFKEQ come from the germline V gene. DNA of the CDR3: TGTGCCAGCAGCCATGCCGGGACTCAAAGTAGCTATGGCTACACCTTC. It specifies CASSHAGTQSSYGYTF.

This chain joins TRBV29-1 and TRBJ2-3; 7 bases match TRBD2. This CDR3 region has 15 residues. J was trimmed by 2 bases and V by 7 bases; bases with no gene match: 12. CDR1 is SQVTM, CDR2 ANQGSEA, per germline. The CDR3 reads CSGMAGTINTDTQYF. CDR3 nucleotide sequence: TGCAGCGGGATGGCCGGGACTATAAACACAGATACGCAGTATTTT.

This CDR3 is CASSLAGGGPYYEQYF. As DNA, the CDR3 is TGTGCCAGCAGCTTAGCTGGCGGAGGTCCCTACTACGAGCAGTACTTC. V usage is TRBV11-2 and J usage is TRBJ2-7; D perhaps matches TRBD2 (5 bases). Per germline, CDR1 SGHAT and CDR2 FQNNGV. Trimming cost V 1 base and J 3 bases, with 16 bases left between them. The CDR3 length is 16 residues.

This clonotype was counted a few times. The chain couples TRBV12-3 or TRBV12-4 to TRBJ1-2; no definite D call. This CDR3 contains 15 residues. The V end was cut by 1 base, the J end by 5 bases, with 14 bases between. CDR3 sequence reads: CASSLETAPLYGYTF. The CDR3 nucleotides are TGTGCCAGCAGTTTAGAAACGGCCCCGCTTTATGGCTACACCTTC.

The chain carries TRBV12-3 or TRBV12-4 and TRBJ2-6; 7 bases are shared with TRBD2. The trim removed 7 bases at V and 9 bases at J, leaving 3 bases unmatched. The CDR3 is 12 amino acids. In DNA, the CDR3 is TGTGCCAGCACCGGGACTATCAACGTCCTGACTTTC. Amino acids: CASTGTINVLTF.

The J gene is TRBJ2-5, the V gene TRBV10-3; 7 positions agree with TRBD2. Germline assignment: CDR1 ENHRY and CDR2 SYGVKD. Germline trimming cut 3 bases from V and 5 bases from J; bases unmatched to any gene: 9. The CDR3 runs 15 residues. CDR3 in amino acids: CAISESDMGGETQYF. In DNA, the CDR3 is TGTGCCATCAGTGAAAGTGATATGGGGGGGGAGACCCAGTACTTC.

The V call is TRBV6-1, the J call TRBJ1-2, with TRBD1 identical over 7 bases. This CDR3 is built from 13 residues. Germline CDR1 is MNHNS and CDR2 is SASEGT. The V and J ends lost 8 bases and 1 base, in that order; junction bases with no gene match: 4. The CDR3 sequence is CASHPGGNYGYTF. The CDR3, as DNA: TGTGCCAGCCACCCAGGGGGTAACTATGGCTACACCTTC.

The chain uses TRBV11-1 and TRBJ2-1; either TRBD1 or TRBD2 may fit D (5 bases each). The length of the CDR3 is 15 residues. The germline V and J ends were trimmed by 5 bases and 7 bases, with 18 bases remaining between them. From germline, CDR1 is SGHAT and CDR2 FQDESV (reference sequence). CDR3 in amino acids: CASSREGIPGNEQFF. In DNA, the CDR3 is TGTGCCAGCAGCCGAGAGGGTATACCAGGGAATGAGCAGTTCTTC.

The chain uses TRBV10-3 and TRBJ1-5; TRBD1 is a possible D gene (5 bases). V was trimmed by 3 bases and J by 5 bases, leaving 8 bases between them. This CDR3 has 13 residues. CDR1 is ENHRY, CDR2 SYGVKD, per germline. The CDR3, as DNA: TGTGCCATCAGTGAATTGGGGGATCAGCCCCAGCATTTT. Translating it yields CAISELGDQPQHF.